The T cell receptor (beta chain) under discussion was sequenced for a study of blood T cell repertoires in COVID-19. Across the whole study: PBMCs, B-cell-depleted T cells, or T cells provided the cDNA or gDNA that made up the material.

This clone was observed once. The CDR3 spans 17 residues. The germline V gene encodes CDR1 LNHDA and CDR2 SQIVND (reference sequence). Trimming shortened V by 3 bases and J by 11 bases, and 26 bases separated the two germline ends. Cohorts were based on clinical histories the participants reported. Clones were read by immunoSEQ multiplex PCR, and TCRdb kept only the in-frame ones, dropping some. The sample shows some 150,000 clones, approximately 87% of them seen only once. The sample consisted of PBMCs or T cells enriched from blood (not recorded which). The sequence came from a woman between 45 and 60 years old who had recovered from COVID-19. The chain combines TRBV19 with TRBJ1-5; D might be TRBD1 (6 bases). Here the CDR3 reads CASSMGLGGAGERAQHF. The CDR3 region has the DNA TGTGCCAGTAGTATGGGATTGGGGGGGGCAGGTGAGCGAGCCCAGCATTTT.